These T cell receptor beta chains were read from a single sample in a study of blood T cell repertoires in COVID-19. Method: immunoSEQ multiplex PCR; TCRdb's copy keeps in-frame clones and lacks some. The sample lists 300,000 to 350,000 clones; about 90% were seen once. The sample was peripheral blood. The source is a man between 18 and 29 years old with active or convalescent COVID-19. CDR3s include the opening cysteine and the closing phenylalanine or tryptophan. The D gene is left open where the match is weak. Not every row has a clone size; where given, it reads once, few, many or a size class.

V gene	D gene	clone size	J gene	CDR3 protein	CDR3 DNA
TRBV24-1	.	.	TRBJ2-5	CATSDSHGYQETQYF	TGTGCCACCAGTGATTCTCACGGGTACCAAGAGACCCAGTACTTC
TRBV18	.	.	TRBJ1-5	CASSLQGNQPQHF	TGTGCCAGCTCACTACAGGGAAATCAGCCCCAGCATTTT
TRBV7-8	.	.	TRBJ2-7	CASSFSEHTYEQYF	TGTGCCAGCAGCTTCTCCGAACACACATACGAGCAGTACTTC
TRBV2	TRBD1	once	TRBJ1-1	CASSEAGQLISEAFF	TGTGCCAGCAGTGAAGCGGGACAGCTGATCTCTGAAGCTTTCTTT
TRBV19	TRBD1	.	TRBJ1-2	CASSRGLYGYTF	TGTGCCAGTAGCAGGGGGCTCTATGGCTACACCTTC
TRBV4-1	.	once	TRBJ2-1	CASSQLTGTFYNEQFF	TGCGCCAGCAGCCAATTAACCGGGACTTTTTACAATGAGCAGTTCTTC
TRBV9	TRBD1	.	TRBJ2-7	CASSSQGAVQYF	TGTGCCAGCAGCTCGCAGGGGGCTGTGCAGTACTTC
TRBV7-9	.	.	TRBJ2-6	CANEPLVEHGANVLTF	TGTGCCAACGAACCCCTGGTGGAGCACGGGGCCAACGTCCTGACTTTC
TRBV4-3	TRBD2	.	TRBJ2-5	CASSRGTSGGGETQYF	TGCGCCAGCAGCCGAGGGACTAGCGGGGGTGGGGAGACCCAGTACTTC
TRBV5-4	.	.	TRBJ1-4	CASSPGRGEKLFF	TGTGCCAGCAGCCCCGGGAGAGGGGAAAAACTGTTTTTT
TRBV5-4	TRBD2	once	TRBJ2-3	CASSFAGLADTQYF	TGTGCCAGCAGCTTTGCCGGACTAGCGGATACGCAGTATTTT
TRBV2	.	.	TRBJ2-4	CASLTIRRRGIKNIQYF	TGTGCCAGCTTGACGATAAGGCGCAGGGGTATCAAAAACATTCAGTACTTC
TRBV5-1	TRBD1	.	TRBJ2-7	CASSLAGGSYEQYF	TGCGCCAGCAGCCTGGCAGGGGGCTCCTACGAGCAGTACTTC
TRBV23-1	TRBD1	few	TRBJ2-2	CASSRDREPTGELFF	TGCGCCAGCAGCCGGGACAGGGAGCCGACCGGGGAGCTGTTTTTT
TRBV5-6	TRBD1	.	TRBJ1-2	CASSLGQMSGYTF	TGTGCCAGCAGCCTGGGACAGATGTCAGGCTACACCTTC
TRBV3-1/TRBV3-2	.	.	TRBJ2-1	CASSASDEQFF	TGTGCCAGCAGTGCTAGCGATGAGCAGTTCTTC
TRBV27	.	.	TRBJ1-4	CASSPLPRGTNEKLFF	TGTGCCAGCAGTCCCCTCCCAAGGGGTACTAATGAAAAACTGTTTTTT
TRBV6-5	.	.	TRBJ2-7	CASTPSGRGAAEQYF	TGTGCCAGCACCCCATCGGGCAGGGGGGCTGCCGAGCAGTACTTC
TRBV3-1/TRBV3-2	.	.	TRBJ1-4	CASSRSGGFGEKLFF	TGTGCCAGCAGCCGATCGGGGGGATTTGGGGAAAAACTGTTTTTT
TRBV6-5	.	.	TRBJ1-5	CASSYRTGNQPQHF	TGTGCCAGCAGTTACCGGACAGGCAATCAGCCCCAGCATTTT
TRBV2	TRBD1	once	TRBJ1-5	CASTGVNGQPQHF	TGTGCCAGTACAGGGGTGAACGGACAGCCCCAGCATTTT
TRBV5-4	TRBD2	.	TRBJ2-3	CASSLVASGSTDTQYF	TGTGCCAGCAGCTTGGTGGCTAGCGGGAGCACAGATACGCAGTATTTT
TRBV10-3	.	.	TRBJ1-6	CAISESAGTTNSPLHF	TGTGCCATCAGTGAGTCTGCAGGTACCACTAATTCACCCCTCCACTTT
TRBV29-1	TRBD2	.	TRBJ2-7	CSVNGRAYEQYF	TGCAGCGTGAACGGGAGGGCCTACGAGCAGTACTTC
TRBV10-3	.	.	TRBJ2-3	CAISGEGTGGASDTQYF	TGTGCCATCAGTGGCGAGGGTACTGGCGGGGCTAGCGATACGCAGTATTTT
TRBV23-1	.	.	TRBJ2-3	CASWERPQATDTQYF	TGCGCCAGCTGGGAGCGGCCTCAGGCGACAGATACGCAGTATTTT
TRBV6-2/TRBV6-3	TRBD2	.	TRBJ2-3	CASSYGFKREGSTDTQYF	TGTGCCAGCAGTTACGGGTTTAAGCGGGAGGGTAGCACAGATACGCAGTATTTT
TRBV7-9	.	.	TRBJ2-7	CASSLVRGYGYEQYF	TGTGCCAGCAGCTTAGTTCGGGGGTACGGCTACGAGCAGTACTTC
TRBV27	.	.	TRBJ2-1	CASSFRAGNEQFF	TGTGCCAGCAGTTTCCGGGCGGGAAATGAGCAGTTCTTC
TRBV19	.	once	TRBJ2-3	CASSITREPLSFTDTQYF	TGTGCCAGTAGTATTACGAGGGAGCCACTTAGTTTCACAGATACGCAGTATTTT
TRBV29-1	.	.	TRBJ2-1	CSVRYRDGRQYEQFF	TGCAGCGTTCGCTACAGGGACGGCCGTCAATATGAGCAGTTCTTC
TRBV12-3/TRBV12-4	TRBD1	.	TRBJ1-5	CASRGTVNQPQHF	TGTGCCAGCAGAGGGACAGTGAATCAGCCCCAGCATTTT
TRBV2	.	.	TRBJ2-5	CASKLRVQETQYF	TGTGCCAGCAAGCTTCGGGTCCAAGAGACCCAGTACTTC
TRBV2	TRBD2	.	TRBJ2-1	CASKAAGHQLHEQFF	TGTGCCAGCAAGGCAGCGGGGCACCAACTCCATGAGCAGTTCTTC
TRBV29-1	TRBD1	.	TRBJ1-4	CSVAGPGQGNEKLFF	TGCAGCGTCGCAGGCCCGGGACAGGGGAATGAAAAACTGTTTTTT
TRBV6-5	.	.	TRBJ1-6	CASSYSMTGDSPLHF	TGTGCCAGCAGTTACTCGATGACTGGAGATTCACCCCTCCACTTT
TRBV4-1	TRBD1	.	TRBJ2-7	CASTGTGGYEQYF	TGCGCCAGCACCGGGACAGGGGGCTACGAGCAGTACTTC
TRBV28	TRBD1	.	TRBJ1-4	CASRQNRGSGEKLFF	TGTGCCAGCAGGCAAAACAGGGGTTCAGGAGAAAAACTGTTTTTT
TRBV10-3	.	.	TRBJ2-1	CAISALRISYNEQFF	TGTGCCATCAGTGCGCTGAGGATCTCCTACAATGAGCAGTTCTTC
TRBV7-6	.	once	TRBJ1-6	CASSFGQYRSYNSPLHF	TGTGCCAGCAGCTTCGGACAGTACCGCTCCTATAATTCACCCCTCCACTTT
TRBV9	.	.	TRBJ2-5	CASSVACSPPGETQYF	TGTGCCAGCAGCGTAGCGTGCAGTCCTCCGGGGGAGACCCAGTACTTC
TRBV27	.	.	TRBJ2-7	CASTFVGGGSYEQYF	TGTGCCAGCACCTTCGTTGGGGGCGGATCCTACGAGCAGTACTTC
TRBV27	.	.	TRBJ1-1	CATSTALLDTEAFF	TGTGCCACATCAACAGCACTGCTGGACACTGAAGCTTTCTTT
TRBV7-9	.	few	TRBJ2-1	CASSFGLGTYQFF	TGTGCCAGCAGCTTTGGCCTCGGGACTTACCAGTTCTTC
TRBV28	.	once	TRBJ1-3	CASSLLGRAGGNTIYF	TGTGCCAGCAGTTTATTGGGCAGGGCCGGGGGAAACACCATATATTTT
TRBV4-1	TRBD2	.	TRBJ2-7	CASSRGSGPYEQYF	TGCGCCAGCAGCCGTGGTAGCGGGCCCTACGAGCAGTACTTC
TRBV27	TRBD1	.	TRBJ1-5	CASSSDRGSQPQHF	TGTGCCAGCAGTTCGGACAGGGGGAGTCAGCCCCAGCATTTT
TRBV27	.	.	TRBJ2-1	CASRTGSKGNNEQFF	TGTGCCAGCAGAACTGGGTCGAAGGGGAACAATGAGCAGTTCTTC
TRBV29-1	.	.	TRBJ1-2	CSVEDLTGLGGYTF	TGCAGCGTTGAAGATCTTACGGGACTCGGGGGCTACACCTTC
TRBV28	TRBD1	.	TRBJ2-1	CASRGQGAYNEQFF	TGTGCCAGCAGAGGACAGGGGGCCTACAATGAGCAGTTCTTC
TRBV3-1/TRBV3-2	.	.	TRBJ1-1	CASRLGQPNTEAFF	TGTGCCAGCAGGTTAGGACAGCCGAACACTGAAGCTTTCTTT
TRBV6-5	.	.	TRBJ1-6	CASMGGGNSPLHF	TGTGCCAGCATGGGGGGGGGAAATTCACCCCTCCACTTT
TRBV9	.	.	TRBJ1-1	CASSVEGWDTEAFF	TGTGCCAGCAGCGTAGAGGGGTGGGACACTGAAGCTTTCTTT
TRBV6-6	TRBD1	.	TRBJ1-1	CASRGSNRGDTEAFF	TGTGCCAGCAGAGGCTCGAACAGGGGAGACACTGAAGCTTTCTTT
TRBV7-3	.	.	TRBJ2-3	CASSLRSRTDTQYF	TGTGCCAGCAGCTTAAGATCCAGGACAGATACGCAGTATTTT
TRBV28	TRBD1	.	TRBJ1-2	CASTSIRGAARWGYTF	TGTGCCAGCACGTCCATCAGGGGGGCGGCCCGCTGGGGCTACACCTTC
TRBV4-3	.	.	TRBJ2-1	CASSQGSSDVWREQFF	TGCGCCAGCAGCCAAGGGTCTAGCGATGTTTGGAGGGAGCAGTTCTTC
TRBV25-1	TRBD1	.	TRBJ2-7	CASSEAGTGGSEQYF	TGTGCCAGCAGTGAGGCCGGGACAGGGGGCTCCGAGCAGTACTTC